This passage covers 31 T cell receptor beta chains from one sample sequenced in a study of T cells in pancreatic ductal adenocarcinoma. The method was immunoSEQ multiplex PCR; TCRdb's version includes in-frame clones alone and lacks a portion of them. The profile shows over 90,000 clones, about 95% of them singletons. Surgery without prior neoadjuvant therapy was the treatment of the selected pancreatic ductal adenocarcinoma patients. The source material was PBMCs. These receptors all stem from a human donor with pancreatic ductal adenocarcinoma.

The rearrangement joins TRBV15 to TRBJ1-5, with D unclear. The length of the CDR3 is 14 residues. Germline CDR1 reads LNHNV; CDR2 reads YYDKDF (reference sequence). V was clipped by 5 bases and J by 4 bases, with 12 bases between them. This chain's CDR3 is CATSSDKRNQPQHF. CDR3 bases: TGTGCCACCAGCTCCGACAAAAGGAATCAGCCCCAGCATTTT.

This rearrangement joins TRBV6-5 to TRBJ2-1; perhaps TRBD2 as D (5 bases). The germline V gene has CDR1 MNHEY and CDR2 SVGAGI. Trimming stripped 0 bases from V and 7 bases from J, with 13 bases between. The CDR3 runs to 15 residues. CDR3 in DNA: TGTGCCAGCAGTTACTCGATCGGGGTTGGGAATGAGCAGTTCTTC. It yields the protein CASSYSIGVGNEQFF.

This clone was counted once. The chain recombines TRBV4-3 with TRBJ2-7; D is undetermined. Trimming removed 1 base from V and 7 bases from J, with 26 bases in between. CDR1 is LGHNA, CDR2 YSLEER, per germline. This CDR3 contains 18 residues. The CDR3 is CASSQALLGAPNFYEQYF. Written as DNA, the CDR3 is TGCGCCAGCAGCCAAGCCCTTCTCGGAGCTCCTAACTTCTATGAGCAGTACTTC.

The rearrangement links TRBV18 to TRBJ1-1, with a possible D match to TRBD1 (5 bases). The germline V gene has CDR1 KGHSH and CDR2 LQKENI. Trimming shortened V by 5 bases and J by 3 bases, and 10 bases separated the two germline ends. There are 13 residues in the CDR3. The CDR3 coding sequence is TGTGCCAGCTCAACCGGGGGGGACACTGAAGCTTTCTTT. Translated, it gives CASSTGGDTEAFF.

The chain couples TRBV10-3 to TRBJ2-2, with 14 bases lining up with TRBD2. Germline loops: CDR1 ENHRY, CDR2 SYGVKD. The CDR3 loop spans 15 amino acids. V was clipped by 6 bases and J by 13 bases; unmatched bases: 10. The CDR3 reads CAIRQGLAGDGVLFF. DNA of the CDR3: TGTGCCATCAGACAGGGACTAGCGGGAGATGGAGTGCTGTTTTTT.

The chain is built from TRBV29-1 and TRBJ2-3; 9 bases are shared with TRBD1. V shed 6 bases, J shed 6 bases, and the junction held 4 bases outside the gene matches. CDR3 length: 12 amino acids. Germline CDR1 reads SQVTM; CDR2 reads ANQGSEA. The CDR3 spells CSVGTGMDTQYF. The CDR3 DNA reads as TGCAGCGTCGGGACAGGGATGGATACGCAGTATTTT.

The chain employs TRBV7-3 and TRBJ2-1; 10 bases align to TRBD2. V dropped 6 bases and J dropped 3; count of bases not matched to a gene: 5. CDR1 is SGHTA and CDR2 is FQGTGA in the germline V gene. The CDR3 extends over 15 amino acids. The CDR3 spells CASRDGTSVYNEQFF. In nucleotides, the CDR3 is TGTGCCAGCAGGGACGGGACTAGCGTCTACAATGAGCAGTTCTTC.

The J gene is TRBJ1-3, the V gene TRBV28, with 7 bases fitting TRBD1. This CDR3 contains 15 residues. V shed 11 bases and J 0 bases; nucleotides not matched to a gene: 10. Germline loops: CDR1 MDHEN, CDR2 SYDVKM. As DNA, the CDR3 is TGTGCCGTAGGGGGCAGGGGCCTCTCTGGAAACACCATATATTTT. As protein: CAVGGRGLSGNTIYF.

The chain is built from TRBV30 and TRBJ1-1; 9 bases are shared with TRBD1. The junction had 5 bases not matched to a gene; V was cut back by 0 bases and J by 9 bases. This CDR3 has 13 amino acids. Germline CDR1 and CDR2: GTSNPN and SVGIG (reference sequence). This CDR3 is CAWSVIQGAQAFF. In DNA, the CDR3 is TGTGCCTGGAGTGTCATACAGGGGGCTCAAGCTTTCTTT.

This sequence joins TRBV5-1 and TRBJ1-1; D is perhaps TRBD1 (6 bases). The V end was cut by 4 bases, the J end by 4 bases, with 11 bases between. The CDR3 runs to 13 residues. CDR1 and CDR2 (germline): SGHRS, YFSETQ. The CDR3 DNA sequence: TGCGCCAGCAGCCGGTCAGGGGCCACTGAAGCTTTCTTT. Residues: CASSRSGATEAFF.

The rearrangement joins TRBV6-6 to TRBJ2-2; 10 nucleotides match TRBD1. This CDR3 comprises 15 residues. With 2 bases clipped from V and 3 bases from J, the junction kept 0 bases outside the gene matches. Germline CDR1 reads MNHNY; CDR2 reads SVGAGI (reference sequence). The CDR3 sequence is CASSYGQGDTGELFF. The CDR3 DNA sequence: TGTGCCAGCAGTTACGGACAGGGGGACACCGGGGAGCTGTTTTTT.

In this sample, this clone turned up once. The rearrangement links TRBV5-1 to TRBJ1-2, with 8 bases fitting TRBD1. Germline assignment: CDR1 SGHRS and CDR2 YFSETQ. The CDR3 runs to 17 residues. After removal of 2 bases from V and 6 bases from J, the junction contained 15 bases not matched to a gene. The CDR3 region has the DNA TGCGCCAGCAGCTTAAGAGCAGGGGGCGCATCGAAGGATGGCTACACCTTC. Translation gives CASSLRAGGASKDGYTF. The full variable domain, its missing parts supplied by reference TRBV5-1 and TRBJ1-2, is KAGVTQTPRYLIKTRGQQVTLSCSPISGHRSVSWYQQTPGQGLQFLFEYFSETQRNKGNFPGRFSGRQFSNSRSEMNVSTLELGDSALYLCASSLRAGGASKDGYTFGSGTRLTVV.

This chain joins TRBV6-4 and TRBJ2-1; 8 bases line up with TRBD2. Germline V gives CDR1 MRHNA, CDR2 SNTAGT. With 3 bases clipped from V and 10 bases from J, the junction kept 5 bases outside the gene matches. This CDR3 is 13 amino acids long. CDR3 sequence: CASSDSGGPEQFF. The CDR3 DNA sequence: TGTGCCAGCAGTGATTCGGGAGGGCCCGAGCAGTTCTTC.

The rearrangement joins TRBV7-3 to TRBJ2-3, with D tentatively TRBD2 (5 bases). Trimming shortened V by 5 bases and J by 4 bases, and 13 bases separated the two germline ends. Germline CDR1 and CDR2: SGHTA and FQGTGA. The CDR3 is made up of 14 amino acids. CDR3 nucleotides: TGTGCCAGCAGCCCAACTAGTTTTGCAGATACGCAGTATTTT. Translating it yields CASSPTSFADTQYF.

The chain links TRBV12-1 to TRBJ2-2; whether TRBD2, the table's D call, matches the DNA was not checked. TRBV12-1 is reported as a pseudogene. The CDR3 runs 12 residues. The CDR3 region is CASSSCTGELFF. CDR3 coding DNA: TGTGCCAGCAGCTCCTGCACCGGGGAGCTGTTTTTT.

V usage is TRBV11-3 and J usage is TRBJ1-4; tentative D call: TRBD1 (5 bases). The length of the CDR3 is 13 residues. Germline V gene lookup returns CDR1 SGHNT and CDR2 YENEEA. The V end was cut by 10 bases, the J end by 5 bases, with 14 bases between. The CDR3 DNA sequence: TGTGCCACCGCCGGGGGGGGGAATGAAAAACTGTTTTTT. This gives the protein CATAGGGNEKLFF.

V gene TRBV5-1 combines with J gene TRBJ1-3; perhaps TRBD1 as D (6 bases). The length of the CDR3 is 15 residues. V lost 3 bases, J lost 2 bases, and 12 bases lay in between. Germline V gene sequence: CDR1 SGHRS, CDR2 YFSETQ. CDR3 in amino acids: CASSYIGGAGNTIYF. CDR3 nucleotides: TGCGCCAGCAGCTACATAGGGGGTGCTGGAAACACCATATATTTT.

The rearrangement uses TRBV4-1 and TRBJ1-5, with D uncertain. The ends were cut back, 3 bases at V and 5 bases at J, with 8 bases in the middle. CDR3 length: 13 amino acids. CDR1 is MGHRA and CDR2 is YSYEKL in the germline V gene. The DNA for the CDR3 is TGCGCCAGCAGCCAGGTTTCAGATCAGCCCCAGCATTTT. Protein: CASSQVSDQPQHF.

The genes are TRBV5-6 and TRBJ2-4; no firm D call. V dropped 2 bases and J dropped 5 bases, with 5 bases sitting between them. Germline V gene data show CDR1 as SGHDT and CDR2 as YYEEEE. This CDR3 has 12 residues. CDR3 protein: CASSLTQNIQYF. The CDR3 DNA follows: TGTGCCAGCAGCTTAACTCAAAACATTCAGTACTTC.

The rearrangement links TRBV5-8 to TRBJ2-1, with 10 bases that match TRBD2. CDR3 size: 16 residues. J lost 9 bases, V lost 1 base, and 10 bases had no gene match. Germline CDR1 and CDR2: SGHTS and YDEGEE. CDR3 coding DNA: TGTGCCAGCAGCTTGCCCACTAGCGGGAAGGGAGGTGAGCAGTTCTTC. Translating it yields CASSLPTSGKGGEQFF.

The V call is TRBV18, the J call TRBJ2-7; D is possibly TRBD1 (6 bases). This CDR3 is 15 amino acids long. The V gene's germline CDR1 is KGHSH and CDR2 LQKENI. Deletions cut 2 bases from V and 2 bases from J, with 13 bases between. The CDR3 DNA reads TGTGCCAGCTCACCATCCGGGACACCAACCTACGAGCAGTACTTC. This encodes CASSPSGTPTYEQYF.

The CDR3 is CSVQDSQETQYF. The CDR3 bases are TGCAGCGTCCAGGACAGCCAAGAGACCCAGTACTTC. This chain connects TRBV29-1 to TRBJ2-5, with a possible D match to TRBD1 (6 bases). V lost 6 bases and J lost 1, with 9 bases in between. Germline V gene sequence: CDR1 SQVTM, CDR2 ANQGSEA. This CDR3 is built from 12 residues.

V usage is TRBV11-2 and J usage is TRBJ2-2, with D perhaps matching TRBD1 (6 bases). CDR3 size: 13 residues. V lost 4 bases to trimming and J lost 7 bases, with 10 bases between them. Germline values: CDR1 SGHAT, CDR2 FQNNGV. CDR3 sequence reads: CASSSQGFGELFF. Here the CDR3 DNA reads TGTGCCAGCAGCTCCCAGGGGTTCGGGGAGCTGTTTTTT. The whole variable domain, filled in from reference TRBV11-2 and TRBJ2-2, reads EAGVAQSPRYKIIEKRQSVAFWCNPISGHATLYWYQQILGQGPKLLIQFQNNGVVDDSQLPKDRFSAERLKGVDSTLKIQPAKLEDSAVYLCASSSQGFGELFFGEGSRLTVL.

The V call is TRBV5-1, the J call TRBJ2-7; no clear D gene. Trimming took off 4 bases at V and 3 bases at J, with 23 bases between the two ends. Germline CDR1 SGHRS, CDR2 YFSETQ. The CDR3 totals 17 residues. The CDR3 coding sequence is TGCGCCAGCAGCCCTCCGGGTCTCCCGGTGCCTAACTACGAGCAGTACTTC. As protein: CASSPPGLPVPNYEQYF.

This chain links TRBV5-1 with TRBJ2-1; 9 bases map to TRBD2. The V gene's germline CDR1 is SGHRS and CDR2 YFSETQ. CDR3 length: 13 residues. J gave up 10 bases and V 4 bases, and 6 bases lay outside the gene matches. CDR3 region: CASSPGTSQEQFF. The CDR3 DNA follows: TGCGCCAGCAGCCCTGGGACTAGCCAAGAGCAGTTCTTC.

This clone appeared a single time. This chain joins TRBV5-1 and TRBJ2-2, with D perhaps matching TRBD1 (5 bases). The CDR3 is made up of 16 amino acids. From germline, CDR1 is SGHRS and CDR2 YFSETQ. The V gene lost 2 bases and the J gene lost 3 bases, with 14 bases spanning the gap. This CDR3 is CASSFSTQGDTGELFF. The CDR3 DNA follows: TGCGCCAGCAGCTTCTCTACCCAGGGCGACACCGGGGAGCTGTTTTTT.

The chain joins TRBV5-1 to TRBJ2-7; 7 bases are shared with TRBD2. V lost 4 bases and J lost 3; bases outside the gene matches: 7. Per the germline V gene, CDR1 is SGHRS and CDR2 is YFSETQ. The CDR3 length is 14 residues. The CDR3 coding sequence is TGCGCCAGCAGCCCCTTAGCGGGTAACTACGAGCAGTACTTC. Encoded protein: CASSPLAGNYEQYF.

V gene TRBV5-4 combines with J gene TRBJ2-7; TRBD1 matches at 10 bases. This CDR3 comprises 14 residues. Per germline, CDR1 SGHNT and CDR2 YYREEE (reference sequence). Trimming took 4 bases from V and 4 from J; bases not matched to a gene: 5. CDR3 in DNA: TGTGCCAGCAGCAACACGGGACAGGGGTACGAGCAGTACTTC. It translates to CASSNTGQGYEQYF.

The chain joins TRBV7-3 to TRBJ2-5; tentatively, D is TRBD2 (6 bases). The germline V and J ends were trimmed by 5 bases and 4 bases, with 23 bases remaining between them. Looked up from germline, CDR1 is SGHTA and CDR2 is FQGTGA. CDR3 length equals 17 residues. This chain's CDR3 is CASSPTRTTSWVETQYF. CDR3 nucleotide sequence: TGTGCCAGCAGCCCCACTAGGACTACAAGCTGGGTAGAGACCCAGTACTTC.

V usage is TRBV6-1 and J usage is TRBJ1-5; D possibly corresponds to TRBD1 (6 bases). This CDR3 has 14 residues. CDR1 is MNHNS, CDR2 SASEGT, per germline. Trimming pared 2 bases from V and 7 bases from J, leaving 12 bases between. CDR3 protein: CASSERAGEQPQHF. The DNA for the CDR3 is TGTGCCAGCAGTGAACGGGCAGGGGAACAGCCCCAGCATTTT.

This chain joins TRBV10-3 and TRBJ2-1; 7 bases map to TRBD2. The CDR3 has 12 residues. The ends lost 3 bases at V and 15 bases at J; junction bases unmatched: 8. Germline loops: CDR1 ENHRY, CDR2 SYGVKD. The CDR3 coding sequence is TGTGCCATCAGTGACACGAGGACTAGTGTGTTCTTC. It specifies CAISDTRTSVFF.